This T cell receptor beta chain derives from a study of response to subunit inactivated influenza vaccine. TCRdb analysed the RT-PCR reads with MiXCR anew, one entry per CDR3 protein. Of almost 250,000 distinct CDR3 sequences detected, less than 15% appear once; the ten largest clones hold 7.8%. General observations from the study: Authors suggested seasonal influenza vaccinations each recruit few new T cells.

Germline CDR1 and CDR2: SGHTA and FQGNSA. CDR3 length equals 16 residues. V was clipped by 6 bases and J by 7 bases; unmatched bases: 13. A note on this clonotype: Antigen: not known.

The genes are TRBV7-2 and TRBJ2-1; TRBD1 matches 9 bases. Here the sequenced sample was non-naive T cells sorted from PBMCs, taken around 15 days before vaccination. This receptor was obtained from a man between 45 and 60 years old who received an inactivated influenza vaccine. The DNA of the CDR3 is TGTGCCAGCAGGACCAGCCCGGGACAGGGTCGGAATGAGCAGTTCTTC. The encoded protein is CASRTSPGQGRNEQFF. The whole variable domain, remainder taken from reference TRBV7-2 and TRBJ2-1, is GAGVSQSPSNKVTEKGKDVELRCDPISGHTALYWYRQSLGQGLEFLIYFQGNSAPDKSGLPSDRFSAERTGGSVSTLTIQRTQQEDSAVYLCASRTSPGQGRNEQFFGPGTRLTVL.